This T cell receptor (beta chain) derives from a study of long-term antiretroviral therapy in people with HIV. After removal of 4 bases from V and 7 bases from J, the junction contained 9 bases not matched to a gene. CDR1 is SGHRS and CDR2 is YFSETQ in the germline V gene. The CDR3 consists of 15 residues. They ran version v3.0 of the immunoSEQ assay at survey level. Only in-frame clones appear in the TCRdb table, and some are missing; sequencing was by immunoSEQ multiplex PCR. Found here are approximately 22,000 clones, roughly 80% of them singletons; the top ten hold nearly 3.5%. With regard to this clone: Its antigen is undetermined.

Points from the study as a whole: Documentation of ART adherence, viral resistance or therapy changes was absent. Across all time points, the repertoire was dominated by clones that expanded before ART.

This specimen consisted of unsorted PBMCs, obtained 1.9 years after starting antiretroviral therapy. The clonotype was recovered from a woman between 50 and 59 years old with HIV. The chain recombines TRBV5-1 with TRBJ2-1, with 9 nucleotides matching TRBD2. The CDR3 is CASSMRGGKENEQFF. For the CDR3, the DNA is TGCGCCAGCAGCATGCGGGGGGGGAAAGAGAATGAGCAGTTCTTC.